This T cell receptor beta chain was profiled in a study of T cells after yellow fever vaccination. Synthesis of TCR cDNA relied on 5'RACE template switching, which attached a universal primer site and UMIs. TCRdb re-derived calls from the 5' RACE reads in MiXCR, one entry per CDR3 protein. The sample carries about 96,000 distinct CDR3 sequences, about 8.2% recorded once. From germline, CDR1 is SGHNT and CDR2 YYREEE (reference sequence). Trimming took 7 bases from V and 4 from J, leaving 12 bases between them. This CDR3 region has 13 residues. This receptor was identified in a man between 18 and 29 years old who received the YFV17D yellow fever vaccine. The V call is TRBV5-4, the J call TRBJ2-1, with TRBD2 as a possible D gene (6 bases). Sequencing was performed on CD8+ T cells not binding an NS4B(214-222) dextramer, sorted from PBMCs, taken less than 16 days after the first yellow fever vaccination. CDR3 sequence: CASGLALYNEQFF. CDR3 sequence (DNA): TGTGCCAGCGGGCTAGCGCTTTACAATGAGCAGTTCTTC. The full variable domain, in which reference TRBV5-4 and TRBJ2-1 provide the parts outside the CDR3, is ETGVTQSPTHLIKTRGQQVTLRCSSQSGHNTVSWYQQALGQGPQFIFQYYREEENGRGNFPPRFSGLQFPNYSSELNVNALELDDSALYLCASGLALYNEQFFGPGTRLTVL.